The 31 T cell receptor beta chains given below trace back to one sample, sequenced in a study of OX40 agonist ivuxolimab in advanced cancers. Clones were sequenced by immunoSEQ multiplex PCR, and TCRdb holds only the in-frame ones, with some missing. Altogether about 58,000 clones are present, approximately 86% being singletons, with the ten largest covering 0.8% to 1%. This specimen consisted of CD4+ or CD8+ T cells sorted from blood, obtained in a trial of the OX40 agonist ivuxolimab. These receptor sequences come from an adult with an advanced solid tumor such as melanoma, head and neck, liver or kidney cancer.

The rearrangement uses TRBV6-1 and TRBJ1-2; D remains ambiguous. Per the germline V gene, CDR1 is MNHNS and CDR2 is SASEGT. This CDR3 is built from 14 residues. Trimming removed 7 bases at V and 4 bases at J, with 16 bases between. Here the CDR3 reads CASTPTGLVYGYTF. In nucleotides, the CDR3 is TGTGCCAGCACCCCGACTGGCTTGGTCTATGGCTACACCTTC.

The chain uses TRBV7-8 and TRBJ1-5, with a weak D call TRBD1 (5 bases). Trimming cost V 1 base and J 7 bases, with 14 bases left between them. This CDR3 has 15 residues. Germline CDR1 SGHVS, CDR2 FQNEAQ. The DNA for the CDR3 is TGTGCCAGCAGCTTAGGGCAGGGCCAGCGGCAGCCCCAGCATTTT. As protein: CASSLGQGQRQPQHF.

V and J are TRBV21-1 and TRBJ1-5. TRBV21-1 is marked as a pseudogene. The CDR3 has 17 residues. The CDR3 protein is CASSKSASYYSNQPQHF. The DNA of the CDR3 is TGTGCCAGCAGCAAAAGTGCCAGCTATTATAGCAATCAGCCCCAGCATTTT.

This chain joins TRBV7-9 and TRBJ2-7, with 10 nucleotides matching TRBD1. The CDR3 totals 15 residues. Trimming at V came to 5 bases and at J to 3 bases, leaving 7 bases not matched to a gene. The germline gives CDR1 SEHNR, CDR2 FQNEAQ (reference sequence). The CDR3 region has the DNA TGTGCCAGCAGCCCGGGACAGGGGAGGGTCTACGAGCAGTACTTC. Translation gives CASSPGQGRVYEQYF. Supplemented by reference TRBV7-9 and TRBJ2-7, the full variable domain reads DTGVSQNPRHKITKRGQNVTFRCDPISEHNRLYWYRQTLGQGPEFLTYFQNEAQLEKSRLLSDRFSAERPKGSFSTLEIQRTEQGDSAMYLCASSPGQGRVYEQYFGPGTRLTVT.

The chain combines TRBV18 with TRBJ1-5; D is perhaps TRBD1 (6 bases). Germline CDR1 KGHSH, CDR2 LQKENI. Trimming pared 4 bases from V and 7 bases from J, leaving 20 bases between. This CDR3 is built from 16 residues. CDR3 residues: CASSHTRGASTQPQHF. The CDR3 DNA follows: TGTGCCAGCTCACATACCCGGGGGGCCAGTACCCAGCCCCAGCATTTT.

The V call is TRBV18, the J call TRBJ1-1; D not certain. Germline CDR1 KGHSH, CDR2 LQKENI. V lost 3 bases, J lost 1 base, and 12 bases lay in between. The CDR3 sequence is 15 residues long. The CDR3 DNA reads as TGTGCCAGCTCACCGGGGAGGCAAAAGAACACTGAAGCTTTCTTT. It is translated as CASSPGRQKNTEAFF.

The chain has TRBV29-1 and TRBJ2-5; no definite D call. Trimming pared 0 bases from V and 5 bases from J, leaving 13 bases between. Germline CDR1 reads SQVTM; CDR2 reads ANQGSEA. There are 14 residues in the CDR3. The CDR3 nucleotides are TGCAGCGTTGAAGAGTCCCCGGGTAGGGAGACCCAGTACTTC. Translated: CSVEESPGRETQYF.

This chain connects TRBV18 to TRBJ1-6; 9 positions match TRBD1. Per the germline V gene, CDR1 is KGHSH and CDR2 is LQKENI. V shed 2 bases, J shed 9 bases, and the junction held 5 bases outside the gene matches. The length of the CDR3 is 15 residues. The chain's CDR3 is CASSPGQGYGSPLHF. The DNA of the CDR3 is TGTGCCAGCTCACCAGGACAGGGGTATGGTTCACCCCTCCACTTT.

This clone was seen just once. The genes are TRBV9 and TRBJ1-1; D gene uncertain. Trimming took 4 bases from V and 1 from J, leaving 11 bases between them. This CDR3 spans 14 amino acids. CDR1 and CDR2 (germline): SGDLS, YYNGEE. Written as DNA, the CDR3 is TGTGCCAGCAGCTTTGGTACGCGGAACACTGAAGCTTTCTTT. It specifies CASSFGTRNTEAFF.

This clone has just one count. The rearrangement links TRBV7-9 to TRBJ2-2, with 9 nucleotides matching TRBD2. The CDR3 extends over 16 amino acids. The germline V gene encodes CDR1 SEHNR and CDR2 FQNEAQ (reference sequence). Losses at the gene ends were 4 bases for V and 4 bases for J; bases not matched to a gene: 7. The CDR3 DNA reads as TGTGCCAGCAGCTACTTAGCGGGGGCCCGCACCGGGGAGCTGTTTTTT. This encodes CASSYLAGARTGELFF.

CDR3 in amino acids: CASSFIDRGVYTEAFF. The CDR3 DNA sequence: TGCGCCAGCAGCTTTATCGACAGGGGGGTTTACACTGAAGCTTTCTTT. The rearrangement links TRBV5-1 to TRBJ1-1, with 9 bases matching TRBD1. Germline CDR1 and CDR2: SGHRS and YFSETQ. J was trimmed by 3 bases and V by 2 bases; bases with no gene match: 8. This CDR3 is 16 amino acids long.

The chain recombines TRBV6-5 with TRBJ1-1, with TRBD1 identical over 12 bases. V dropped 6 bases and J dropped 10; count of bases not matched to a gene: 9. Per the germline V gene, CDR1 is MNHEY and CDR2 is SVGAGI. The CDR3 spans 14 residues. The CDR3 sequence is CASRPPGQGAGAFF. The CDR3 DNA reads as TGTGCCAGCAGACCCCCGGGACAGGGGGCGGGAGCTTTCTTT.

This clone was recorded only once. This sequence joins TRBV27 and TRBJ2-1, with D perhaps matching TRBD2 (5 bases). Germline CDR1 is MNHEY and CDR2 is SMNVEV (reference sequence). The CDR3 is 13 residues long. Deletions cut 5 bases from V and 7 bases from J, with 12 bases between. CDR3 loop: CASSQTTGNEQFF. The CDR3, as DNA: TGTGCCAGCAGTCAAACGACGGGAAATGAGCAGTTCTTC.

In its sample, this clone was seen once. The chain couples TRBV9 to TRBJ2-2; 7 nucleotides match TRBD1. Per germline, CDR1 SGDLS and CDR2 YYNGEE. The CDR3 length is 16 residues. V was pared by 4 bases and J by 1 base, with 7 bases of the junction left unmatched. This CDR3 reads CASSPRDSMNTGELFF. DNA of the CDR3: TGTGCCAGCAGCCCCAGGGACAGCATGAACACCGGGGAGCTGTTTTTT. The variable domain in full, completed from reference TRBV9 and TRBJ2-2, reads DSGVTQTPKHLITATGQRVTLRCSPRSGDLSVYWYQQSLDQGLQFLIQYYNGEERAKGNILERFSAQQFPDLHSELNLSSLELGDSALYFCASSPRDSMNTGELFFGEGSRLTVL.

The rearrangement joins TRBV18 to TRBJ1-4, with D tentatively TRBD1 (6 bases). V lost 3 bases and J lost 4, with 12 bases in between. Germline assignment: CDR1 KGHSH and CDR2 LQKENI. There are 15 residues in the CDR3. The CDR3: CASSPRTAINEKLFF. In DNA, the CDR3 is TGTGCCAGCTCACCGAGGACAGCGATTAATGAAAAACTGTTTTTT. Full variable domain (remainder filled in from reference TRBV18 and TRBJ1-4): NAGVMQNPRHLVRRRGQEARLRCSPMKGHSHVYWYRQLPEEGLKFMVYLQKENIIDESGMPKERFSAEFPKEGPSILRIQQVVRGDSAAYFCASSPRTAINEKLFFGSGTQLSVL.

This chain connects TRBV6-1 to TRBJ1-2, with D possibly TRBD1 on 6 matching bases. The CDR3 sequence is 14 residues long. V dropped 0 bases and J dropped 8 bases, with 13 bases sitting between them. Germline values: CDR1 MNHNS, CDR2 SASEGT. In DNA, the CDR3 is TGTGCCAGCAGTGAAGCGCTCACAGGGAGGGGCTACACCTTC. Protein product: CASSEALTGRGYTF.

V usage is TRBV5-8 and J usage is TRBJ2-7, with 9 bases fitting TRBD2. The J segment lost 0 bases and the V segment lost 2 bases, leaving 0 bases of the junction unmatched. Germline lookup yields CDR1 SGHTS and CDR2 YDEGEE. The length of the CDR3 is 14 residues. The CDR3 DNA reads as TGTGCCAGCAGCTTAGCGGGGGGCTCCTACGAGCAGTACTTC. Residues: CASSLAGGSYEQYF.

Written as DNA, the CDR3 is TGCGCCAGCAGCTTTATGGATACGCAGTATTTT. It encodes CASSFMDTQYF. J is TRBJ2-3 and V is TRBV5-1; D is ambiguous. CDR3 length: 11 amino acids. Germline CDR1 and CDR2: SGHRS and YFSETQ. The V end was cut by 2 bases, the J end by 6 bases, with 4 bases between.

J is TRBJ1-2 and V is TRBV4-1; a possible D gene is TRBD1 (6 bases). Germline loops: CDR1 MGHRA, CDR2 YSYEKL. CDR3 size: 16 residues. V was cut by 5 bases and J by 0 bases, with 16 bases left in between. The CDR3 here is CASSKPDRRPNYGYTF. DNA of the CDR3: TGCGCCAGCAGCAAACCCGACAGGCGTCCTAACTATGGCTACACCTTC.

This clone showed up just once. This chain links TRBV10-3 with TRBJ1-2, with 7 bases fitting TRBD1. After removal of 10 bases from V and 8 bases from J, the junction contained 10 bases not matched to a gene. The CDR3 runs 12 residues. CDR1 and CDR2 from the germline V gene are ENHRY and SYGVKD. This CDR3 reads CATSGTALGYTF. The CDR3 DNA reads as TGTGCCACCTCCGGGACAGCGTTAGGCTACACCTTC.

CDR3 region: CASSWGQGARYGYTF. The CDR3, as DNA: TGTGCCAGCAGCTGGGGACAGGGGGCACGCTATGGCTACACCTTC. The J gene is TRBJ1-2, the V gene TRBV7-9; 12 bases map to TRBD1. The CDR3 extends over 15 amino acids. Germline V gives CDR1 SEHNR, CDR2 FQNEAQ (reference sequence). Trimming removed 4 bases from V and 4 bases from J; junction bases left unmatched: 4.

V usage is TRBV6-1 and J usage is TRBJ2-4, with D perhaps being TRBD1 or TRBD2 (6 bases each). Between the trimmed V and J ends, which lost 3 bases and 9 bases, there was a span of 15 bases. This CDR3 contains 14 residues. The germline V gene has CDR1 MNHNS and CDR2 SASEGT. CDR3 residues: CASSEGLTRGIQYF. CDR3 DNA sequence: TGTGCCAGCAGTGAGGGACTGACCAGGGGCATTCAGTACTTC.

The chain has TRBV10-2 and TRBJ1-1; D is undetermined. CDR3 length: 15 residues. Germline assignment: CDR1 WSHSY and CDR2 SAAADI. Trimming shortened V by 0 bases and J by 5 bases, and 13 bases separated the two germline ends. The CDR3 is CASSESRRARTEAFF. CDR3 in DNA: TGCGCCAGCAGTGAGTCCAGGAGGGCTCGGACTGAAGCTTTCTTT.

This chain joins TRBV6-1 and TRBJ2-5; 12 positions match TRBD1. The CDR3 consists of 15 residues. CDR1 is MNHNS, CDR2 SASEGT, per germline. V was pared by 5 bases and J by 5 bases, with 6 bases of the junction left unmatched. The CDR3 nucleotides are TGTGCCAGCAGTTTGGGGACAGGGGGCTTCGAGACCCAGTACTTC. Its protein is CASSLGTGGFETQYF.

V usage is TRBV5-1 and J usage is TRBJ2-1, with no clear D. The V gene's germline CDR1 is SGHRS and CDR2 YFSETQ. This CDR3 is built from 12 residues. Between the trimmed V and J ends, which lost 4 bases and 9 bases, there was a span of 11 bases. CDR3 residues: CASSPPTGEQFF. In nucleotides, the CDR3 is TGCGCCAGCAGCCCCCCGACGGGTGAGCAGTTCTTC.

The V and J genes are TRBV6-5 and TRBJ1-3; D might be TRBD1 (6 bases). This CDR3 has 16 residues. The germline V gene has CDR1 MNHEY and CDR2 SVGAGI. Deletions cut 0 bases from V and 4 bases from J, with 13 bases between. CDR3: CASSYSLGGQGNTIYF. CDR3 sequence (DNA): TGTGCCAGCAGTTACTCTCTCGGGGGGCAAGGAAACACCATATATTTT.

V and J are TRBV5-4 and TRBJ2-3; D may match TRBD1 or TRBD2 (5 bases each). There are 14 residues in the CDR3. From germline, CDR1 is SGHNT and CDR2 YYREEE (reference sequence). With 0 bases removed from V and 10 bases from J, the gap between germline ends came to 15 bases. The CDR3 loop reads CASSLAGLGVAQYF. The CDR3 region has the DNA TGTGCCAGCAGCTTGGCGGGCTTGGGGGTGGCGCAGTATTTT.

This clone has more than one count but fewer than ten. J is TRBJ1-2 and V is TRBV15; TRBD1 is a possible D gene (5 bases). Trimming removed 2 bases at V and 11 bases at J, with 12 bases between. This CDR3 is built from 12 residues. Germline CDR1 is LNHNV and CDR2 is YYDKDF (reference sequence). CDR3: CATSRTVGGYTF. In nucleotides, the CDR3 is TGTGCCACCAGCAGAACTGTGGGGGGTTACACCTTC. The full variable domain, rest sourced from reference TRBV15 and TRBJ1-2, is DAMVIQNPRYQVTQFGKPVTLSCSQTLNHNVMYWYQQKSSQAPKLLFHYYDKDFNNEADTPDNFQSRRPNTSFCFLDIRSPGLGDTAMYLCATSRTVGGYTFGSGTRLTVV.

The gene calls are TRBV19 and TRBJ1-5; 9 positions agree with TRBD1. Germline CDR1 is LNHDA and CDR2 is SQIVND (reference sequence). Trimming removed 8 bases from V and 6 bases from J; junction bases left unmatched: 17. This CDR3 region has 17 residues. CDR3 protein: CASRQGQGRGPSQPQHF. CDR3 sequence (DNA): TGTGCCAGTCGGCAGGGACAGGGTAGGGGACCAAGTCAGCCCCAGCATTTT.

This clone has a handful of counts. The chain employs TRBV5-8 and TRBJ2-7; D may be TRBD2 (7 bases). Germline CDR1 reads SGHTS; CDR2 reads YDEGEE. This CDR3 is 18 amino acids long. Between the trimmed V and J ends, which lost 6 bases and 5 bases, there was a span of 30 bases. The chain's CDR3 is CASTATFLWGGRTNEQYF. CDR3 sequence (DNA): TGTGCCAGCACCGCTACCTTCTTGTGGGGGGGCCGGACAAACGAGCAGTACTTC.

For this clone: This clone may be a read error of a much larger clone one base away. The sample contains more than one DNA sequence encoding this CDR3. The chain links TRBV19 to TRBJ1-2, with 9 bases matching TRBD1. Germline CDR1 and CDR2: LNHDA and SQIVND (reference sequence). The V and J ends lost 3 bases and 4 bases, in that order; junction bases with no gene match: 3. This CDR3 comprises 14 residues. The CDR3 is CASSIPGQGYGYTF. CDR3 DNA: TGTGCCAGTAGTATCCCGGGACAGGGCTATGGCTACACCTTC.